This T cell receptor beta chain was recorded in a study of shared clonotypes between healthy human individuals. Study details: The cohort had a couple of women and a few men, ages 18 to 49. Donors had three CD4 naive, three CD4 memory, two CD8 naive and one CD8 memory plate apiece.

This clone showed up just once. Here immunoSEQ multiplex PCR was the method, and the copy in TCRdb shows in-frame clones only, minus some. Of 1.6 million or so clones listed, roughly 96% are singletons. The V gene lost 4 bases and the J gene lost 2 bases, with 8 bases spanning the gap. This CDR3 is 13 amino acids long. Germline lookup yields CDR1 SGHNT and CDR2 YYREEE (reference sequence). J is TRBJ2-3 and V is TRBV5-4; D may correspond to TRBD1 or TRBD2 (5 bases each). The specimen was naive CD4+ T cells sorted from blood. The sample's subset: CD45RA+ positively selected. The clonotype was recovered from a man aged 25 to 40 in good health. Here the CDR3 reads CASSPGPTDTQYF. CDR3 sequence (DNA): TGTGCCAGCAGCCCGGGACCCACAGATACGCAGTATTTT.